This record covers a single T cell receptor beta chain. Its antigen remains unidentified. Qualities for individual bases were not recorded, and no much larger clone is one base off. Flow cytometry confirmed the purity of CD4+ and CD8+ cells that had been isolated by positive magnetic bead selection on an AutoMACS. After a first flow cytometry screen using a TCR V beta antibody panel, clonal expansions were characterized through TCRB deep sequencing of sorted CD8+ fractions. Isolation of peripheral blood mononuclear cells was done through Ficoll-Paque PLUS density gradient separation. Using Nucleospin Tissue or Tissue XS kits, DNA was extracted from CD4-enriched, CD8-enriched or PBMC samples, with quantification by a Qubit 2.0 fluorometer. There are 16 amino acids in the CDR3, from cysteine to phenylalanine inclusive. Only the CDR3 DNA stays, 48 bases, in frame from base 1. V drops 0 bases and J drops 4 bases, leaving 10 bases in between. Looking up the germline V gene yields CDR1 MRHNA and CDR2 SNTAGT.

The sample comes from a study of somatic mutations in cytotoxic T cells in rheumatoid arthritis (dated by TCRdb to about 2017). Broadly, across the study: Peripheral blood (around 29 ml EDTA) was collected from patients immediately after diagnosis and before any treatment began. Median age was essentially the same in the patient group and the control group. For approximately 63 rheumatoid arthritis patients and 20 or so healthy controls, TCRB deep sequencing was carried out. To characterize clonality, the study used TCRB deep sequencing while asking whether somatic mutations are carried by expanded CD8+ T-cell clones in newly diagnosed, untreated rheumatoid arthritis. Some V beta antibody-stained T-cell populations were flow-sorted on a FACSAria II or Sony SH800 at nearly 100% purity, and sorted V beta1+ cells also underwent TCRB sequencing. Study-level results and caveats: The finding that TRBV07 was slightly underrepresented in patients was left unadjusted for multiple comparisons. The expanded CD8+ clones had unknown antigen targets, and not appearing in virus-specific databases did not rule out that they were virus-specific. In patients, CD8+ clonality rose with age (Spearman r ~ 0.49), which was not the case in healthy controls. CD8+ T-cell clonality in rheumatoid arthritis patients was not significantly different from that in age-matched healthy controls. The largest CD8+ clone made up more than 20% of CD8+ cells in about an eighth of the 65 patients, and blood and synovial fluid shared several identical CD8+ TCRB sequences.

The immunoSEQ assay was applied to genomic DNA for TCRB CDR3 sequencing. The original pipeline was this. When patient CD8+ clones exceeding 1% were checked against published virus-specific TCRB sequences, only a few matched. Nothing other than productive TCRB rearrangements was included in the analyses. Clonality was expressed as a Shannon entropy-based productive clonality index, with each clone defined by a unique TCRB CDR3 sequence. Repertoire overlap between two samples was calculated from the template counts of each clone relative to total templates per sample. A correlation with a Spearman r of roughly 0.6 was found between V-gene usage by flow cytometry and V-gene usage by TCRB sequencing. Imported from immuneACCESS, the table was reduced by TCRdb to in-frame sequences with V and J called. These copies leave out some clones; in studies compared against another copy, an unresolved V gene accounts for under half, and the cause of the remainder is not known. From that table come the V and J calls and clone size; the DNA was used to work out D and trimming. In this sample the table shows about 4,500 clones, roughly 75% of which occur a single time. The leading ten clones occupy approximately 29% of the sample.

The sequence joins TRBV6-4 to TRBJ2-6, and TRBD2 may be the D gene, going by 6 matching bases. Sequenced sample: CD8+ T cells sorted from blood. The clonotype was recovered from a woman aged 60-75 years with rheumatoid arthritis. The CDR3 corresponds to CASSDSGGIGANVLTF. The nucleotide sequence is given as TGTGCCAGCAGTGACTCTGGGGGGATCGGGGCCAACGTCCTGACTTTC.